The 30 T cell receptor beta chains below all came from one sample that was sequenced in a study of shared clonotypes between healthy human individuals. CD45RO-negative CD8 cells positively selected for CCR7 made up the naive population, which excluded terminally differentiated effector memory CD45RA+ cells. Assay: immunoSEQ multiplex PCR; the TCRdb copy retains only in-frame clones and omits some. The sample consists of fewer than 1 million clones, approximately 97% of them appearing once. What was sequenced was naive CD8+ T cells sorted from blood. Source of these receptors: a man younger than 45 in good health.

This chain connects TRBV7-6 to TRBJ2-7; D is uncertain. The CDR3 runs 18 residues. Germline V gene lookup returns CDR1 SGHVS and CDR2 FNYEAQ. The ends were cut back, 4 bases at V and 0 bases at J, with 22 bases in the middle. This CDR3 reads CASSSSQGLHTSSYEQYF. CDR3 bases: TGTGCCAGCAGCTCCTCTCAAGGTCTACACACAAGCTCCTACGAGCAGTACTTC.

This sequence joins TRBV5-4 and TRBJ2-2, with unresolved D. The CDR3 has 16 residues. Germline loops: CDR1 SGHNT, CDR2 YYREEE (reference sequence). Trimming took 1 base from V and 0 from J, leaving 10 bases between them. The CDR3 DNA reads as TGTGCCAGCAGCTTGTTCCCTAGGGCGAACACCGGGGAGCTGTTTTTT. Protein product: CASSLFPRANTGELFF.

The rearrangement links TRBV16 to TRBJ1-2; weak D call: TRBD1 (6 bases). Trimming left V 5 bases short and J 1 base short, with 14 bases between. The CDR3 consists of 15 residues. Germline loops: CDR1 KGHSY, CDR2 FQNENV. The CDR3 sequence: CASSINGQSNYGYTF. In DNA form, the CDR3 reads TGTGCCAGCAGCATAAACGGACAGAGTAACTATGGCTACACCTTC.

The chain joins TRBV10-2 to TRBJ1-2; the D gene is possibly TRBD1 (5 bases). Germline V gene sequence: CDR1 WSHSY, CDR2 SAAADI. The CDR3 extends over 16 amino acids. Trimming took 7 bases from V and 4 from J, leaving 22 bases between them. The DNA of the CDR3 is TGCGCCAGCACCGAGTCGCCAGGCGGGGGAAGCTATGGCTACACCTTC. Translating it yields CASTESPGGGSYGYTF.

V and J are TRBV4-3 and TRBJ1-1; a possible D gene is TRBD1 (5 bases). Trimming left V 6 bases short and J 7 bases short, with 18 bases between. Germline V gene data show CDR1 as LGHNA and CDR2 as YSLEER. The CDR3 has 14 residues. The CDR3, as DNA: TGCGCCAGCAGGAGAGAGGGGCCGTGGGGTGAAGCTTTCTTT. Protein: CASRREGPWGEAFF.

V is TRBV11-3 and J is TRBJ2-4, with 9 nucleotides matching TRBD1. This CDR3 has 15 residues. With 5 bases clipped from V and 4 bases from J, the junction kept 6 bases outside the gene matches. From germline, CDR1 is SGHNT and CDR2 YENEEA. CDR3: CASSRTGDGKNIQYF. The CDR3 coding sequence is TGTGCCAGCAGCCGGACAGGGGACGGAAAAAACATTCAGTACTTC.

The chain joins TRBV29-1 to TRBJ2-3; D is perhaps TRBD1 (6 bases). The CDR3 consists of 14 residues. Germline V gene lookup returns CDR1 SQVTM and CDR2 ANQGSEA. Trimming removed 7 bases from V and 4 bases from J, with 18 bases in between. The CDR3 nucleotides are TGCAGCGCCTCAGGGGTAGGGGATGCAGATACGCAGTATTTT. Amino acids: CSASGVGDADTQYF.

The V gene is TRBV11-3, the J gene TRBJ2-7, with TRBD2 matching 9 bases. The CDR3 length is 14 residues. V gave up 5 bases and J gave up 7 bases; unmatched junction bases: 9. The germline V gene has CDR1 SGHNT and CDR2 YENEEA. CDR3 loop: CASSPLGTSWEQYF. The CDR3 region has the DNA TGTGCCAGCAGCCCCCTCGGGACTAGCTGGGAGCAGTACTTC. Using reference TRBV11-3 and TRBJ2-7 for the parts outside the CDR3, the full variable domain is EAGVVQSPRYKIIEKKQPVAFWCNPISGHNTLYWYLQNLGQGPELLIRYENEEAVDDSQLPKDRFSAERLKGVDSTLKIQPAELGDSAVYLCASSPLGTSWEQYFGPGTRLTVT.

The genes are TRBV9 and TRBJ2-7; 8 nucleotides agree with TRBD2. The ends lost 3 bases at V and 1 base at J; junction bases unmatched: 3. CDR1 is SGDLS, CDR2 YYNGEE, per germline. The CDR3 sequence is 14 residues long. CDR3 DNA: TGTGCCAGCAGCGCCCTAGCGGGTTCCTACGAGCAGTACTTC. It specifies CASSALAGSYEQYF.

The chain employs TRBV5-6 and TRBJ2-3; no reliable D call. This CDR3 has 13 residues. Germline CDR1 is SGHDT and CDR2 is YYEEEE. Trimming shortened V by 4 bases and J by 0 bases, and 6 bases separated the two germline ends. The CDR3 spells CASSGDSTDTQYF. The DNA of the CDR3 is TGTGCCAGCAGCGGAGACAGCACAGATACGCAGTATTTT.

J is TRBJ2-3 and V is TRBV11-1, with TRBD2 matching over 13 bases. This CDR3 is 17 amino acids long. Trimming cost V 2 bases and J 4 bases; bases outside gene matches: 6. CDR1 and CDR2 from the germline V gene are SGHAT and FQDESV (reference sequence). In DNA, the CDR3 is TGTGCCAGCAGCTTATTCCGGACTAGCGGGAGCTCAGATACGCAGTATTTT. Translated: CASSLFRTSGSSDTQYF.

Comment on this clone: The sample holds other DNA sequences that translate to the same CDR3. V and J are TRBV27 and TRBJ2-1; D remains unclear. CDR1 MNHEY and CDR2 SMNVEV come from the germline V gene (reference sequence). The V end lost 2 bases, the J end lost 8 bases, and 7 bases lay between the germline ends. This CDR3 spans 12 amino acids. The CDR3, as DNA: TGTGCCAGCAGTTTACTAGGCGATGAGCAGTTCTTC. This translates into CASSLLGDEQFF.

V is TRBV5-1 and J is TRBJ2-5, with D possibly matching TRBD1 (5 bases). V shed 0 bases and J shed 3 bases, with 9 bases lying between them. Germline CDR1 reads SGHRS; CDR2 reads YFSETQ. The CDR3 runs to 14 residues. Here the CDR3 DNA reads TGCGCCAGCAGCTTGGTAGTCAGGGAAGAGACCCAGTACTTC. Protein product: CASSLVVREETQYF.

The rearrangement joins TRBV7-9 to TRBJ2-3, with 8 bases that match TRBD1. Germline lookup yields CDR1 SEHNR and CDR2 FQNEAQ (reference sequence). CDR3 length: 19 amino acids. The V and J ends lost 7 bases and 0 bases, in that order; junction bases with no gene match: 18. CDR3 DNA: TGTGCCAGCACCTACCCACGGACAGGGTGGTCTCTAAGCACAGATACGCAGTATTTT. Protein product: CASTYPRTGWSLSTDTQYF.

The V call is TRBV6-5, the J call TRBJ1-3; possibly TRBD1 for D (5 bases). Trimming left V 4 bases short and J 0 bases short, with 7 bases between. Germline V gives CDR1 MNHEY, CDR2 SVGAGI. The CDR3 covers 14 residues. The CDR3 loop reads CASSLDNSGNTIYF. The CDR3 DNA follows: TGTGCCAGCAGTTTGGACAACTCTGGAAACACCATATATTTT.

In regard to this clone: Other nucleotide sequences from this sample produce the same CDR3. V gene TRBV27 combines with J gene TRBJ2-7; D might be TRBD2 (6 bases). The germline V gene encodes CDR1 MNHEY and CDR2 SMNVEV (reference sequence). V shed 5 bases and J shed 2 bases, with 13 bases lying between them. This CDR3 is built from 14 residues. The CDR3 DNA sequence: TGTGCCAGCAGTCTGACTACGGGGGCCTACGAGCAGTACTTC. It is translated as CASSLTTGAYEQYF.

This chain uses TRBV15 with TRBJ2-7, with D possibly being TRBD2 (5 bases). Trimming pared 5 bases from V and 6 bases from J, leaving 14 bases between. CDR3 size: 13 residues. CDR1 and CDR2 from the germline V gene are LNHNV and YYDKDF (reference sequence). The CDR3 DNA sequence: TGTGCCACCAGCGGGAGCGTTTGGGGCGAGCAGTACTTC. Its protein product is CATSGSVWGEQYF.

This sequence joins TRBV7-9 and TRBJ2-1; 7 bases agree with TRBD2. This CDR3 is 13 amino acids long. V lost 8 bases and J lost 2; bases outside the gene matches: 3. Germline CDR1 reads SEHNR; CDR2 reads FQNEAQ (reference sequence). This CDR3 reads CASGEGTYNEQFF. The CDR3 bases are TGTGCCAGCGGGGAGGGGACCTACAATGAGCAGTTCTTC. Based on the CDR3 plus reference TRBV7-9 and TRBJ2-1, the full variable domain is DTGVSQNPRHKITKRGQNVTFRCDPISEHNRLYWYRQTLGQGPEFLTYFQNEAQLEKSRLLSDRFSAERPKGSFSTLEIQRTEQGDSAMYLCASGEGTYNEQFFGPGTRLTVL.

The V gene is TRBV9, the J gene TRBJ2-3; no clear D. CDR1 is SGDLS and CDR2 is YYNGEE in the germline V gene. The CDR3 extends over 10 amino acids. The V end lost 9 bases, the J end lost 3 bases, and 5 bases lay between the germline ends. CDR3 residues: CATGTDTQYF. The CDR3 coding sequence is TGTGCCACCGGAACAGATACGCAGTATTTT.

Only a few counts were recorded for this clone. V and J are TRBV7-9 and TRBJ1-2; a possible D gene is TRBD1 (5 bases). V lost 4 bases and J lost 8, with 11 bases in between. The CDR3 covers 12 residues. Germline CDR1 reads SEHNR; CDR2 reads FQNEAQ (reference sequence). The CDR3 DNA reads TGTGCCAGCAGCTCACGTAGGGGAGGCTACACCTTC. This translates into CASSSRRGGYTF.

The genes are TRBV29-1 and TRBJ2-4; D call uncertain. This CDR3 contains 16 residues. The germline V gene has CDR1 SQVTM and CDR2 ANQGSEA. V dropped 1 base and J dropped 0 bases, with 13 bases sitting between them. CDR3 sequence: CSVEGFPGLAKNIQYF. The CDR3, as DNA: TGCAGCGTTGAAGGGTTCCCCGGTTTAGCCAAAAACATTCAGTACTTC.

The chain links TRBV9 to TRBJ2-7; D unclear. CDR3 length equals 14 residues. Looked up from germline, CDR1 is SGDLS and CDR2 is YYNGEE. Trimming stripped 4 bases from V and 1 base from J, with 12 bases between. DNA of the CDR3: TGTGCCAGCAGCCCCTTACTTGCTTCCTACGAGCAGTACTTC. Its protein product is CASSPLLASYEQYF.

J is TRBJ2-7 and V is TRBV6-1; D is possibly TRBD2 (5 bases). Germline-derived CDR1 and CDR2 are MNHNS and SASEGT. CDR3 length: 11 amino acids. The V and J ends lost 8 bases and 6 bases respectively, with 11 bases between them. The CDR3 reads CASGRGTEQYF. The CDR3 DNA sequence: TGTGCCAGCGGTCGGGGAACCGAGCAGTACTTC.

This chain connects TRBV29-1 to TRBJ2-3; tentative D call: TRBD2 (6 bases). CDR3 size: 14 residues. V lost 2 bases, J lost 1 base, and 10 bases lay in between. CDR1 is SQVTM and CDR2 is ANQGSEA in the germline V gene. The CDR3 here is CSVELGEGTDTQYF. The CDR3 DNA sequence: TGCAGCGTTGAACTAGGGGAGGGCACAGATACGCAGTATTTT.

The chain couples TRBV6-5 to TRBJ1-5; TRBD1 might be the D (5 bases). In germline, CDR1 is MNHEY, CDR2 SVGAGI. V lost 8 bases to trimming and J lost 6 bases, with 8 bases between them. CDR3 length: 11 residues. CDR3 DNA sequence: TGTGCCAGCGAGGGGCGTCAGCCCCAGCATTTT. This translates into CASEGRQPQHF.

With regard to this clone: This sample includes further DNA sequences coding for the same CDR3. This sequence joins TRBV7-2 and TRBJ2-7; D ambiguous. With 2 bases removed from V and 0 bases from J, the gap between germline ends came to 2 bases. This CDR3 spans 12 amino acids. Germline V gene lookup returns CDR1 SGHTA and CDR2 FQGNSA. CDR3 sequence (DNA): TGTGCCAGCAGCTTATACTCCTACGAGCAGTACTTC. This sequence encodes CASSLYSYEQYF.

CDR3 residues: CASSYALGAYNEQFF. The DNA of the CDR3 is TGTGCCAGCAGCTACGCCCTCGGGGCCTACAATGAGCAGTTCTTC. The rearrangement uses TRBV11-2 and TRBJ2-1; possible D gene TRBD2, 5 bases. Trimming stripped 4 bases from V and 2 bases from J, with 12 bases between. Per germline, CDR1 SGHAT and CDR2 FQNNGV. The CDR3 is 15 residues long.

The chain carries TRBV25-1 and TRBJ2-5, with D possibly being TRBD1 (6 bases). This CDR3 is built from 14 residues. With 5 bases removed from V and 5 bases from J, the gap between germline ends came to 15 bases. Germline assignment: CDR1 MGHDK and CDR2 SYGVNS. The CDR3 DNA reads as TGTGCCAGCAGTAGGGCGGACAGCACGGAGACCCAGTACTTC. It is translated as CASSRADSTETQYF.

The J gene is TRBJ2-7, the V gene TRBV7-9, with D possibly being TRBD1 (6 bases). The germline V gene encodes CDR1 SEHNR and CDR2 FQNEAQ (reference sequence). There are 13 residues in the CDR3. Trimming stripped 4 bases from V and 6 bases from J, with 13 bases between. CDR3 nucleotides: TGTGCCAGCAGCTACAGGAACAGGGTCGAGCAGTACTTC. Residues: CASSYRNRVEQYF. The full variable domain, rest sourced from reference TRBV7-9 and TRBJ2-7, is DTGVSQNPRHKITKRGQNVTFRCDPISEHNRLYWYRQTLGQGPEFLTYFQNEAQLEKSRLLSDRFSAERPKGSFSTLEIQRTEQGDSAMYLCASSYRNRVEQYFGPGTRLTVT.

The V gene is TRBV4-1, the J gene TRBJ2-7; 7 bases match TRBD1. V shed 2 bases and J 1 base; nucleotides not matched to a gene: 5. Germline V gene data show CDR1 as MGHRA and CDR2 as YSYEKL. This CDR3 is 15 amino acids long. The CDR3 loop is CASSQLQGQSYEQYF. The DNA for the CDR3 is TGCGCCAGCAGCCAACTACAGGGGCAATCCTACGAGCAGTACTTC.